The source of this TCR beta chain is a study of blood T cell repertoires in COVID-19 (dated by TCRdb to about 2020). General notes on the study: Samples from collaborators originated in the United States, Italy and Spain and spanned both the acute and convalescent phases of COVID-19. The prospective study material was composed of cDNA or gDNA derived from T cells, B-cell-depleted T cells, or PBMCs. Subjects who had been exposed to COVID-19, were actively infected with it, or had recovered from it provided the deeply sampled blood TCRbeta repertoires that made up the dataset. A freely available public database, intended as a resource for researchers studying the immune response to SARS-CoV-2, is where the repertoires were released. The samples were drawn from two sources: the first 160 participants of the ongoing ImmuneRACE study, and over 950 subjects contributed by 6 global collaborators. The sample metadata nearly always contained a de-identified subject ID, COVID-19 status, age in years and sex. Where available, HLA class I and class II types were obtained from metadata supplied by the sample provider rather than from assay-based typing. General findings and caveats noted by the study authors: The quantity of clinical and demographic metadata differed by source and by participant and was supplied without curation.

As for this clone: No antigen is known for it. Base qualities are not at hand, and no much larger clone is one base apart.

The immunoSEQ Assay, a bias-controlled multiplex PCR, was used to amplify TCRbeta CDR3 regions from genomic DNA. In the paper's pipeline: Nucleated cell counts per sample were estimated from amplification of reference gene primers within the assay. Sequence reads were collapsed and filtered to measure the absolute abundance of every unique TCRbeta CDR3 rearrangement. For each sample, productive Simpson clonality was calculated by taking the square root of Simpson's diversity index across productive rearrangements. The clones in this table, taken by TCRdb from immuneACCESS, are in-frame only. Not every clone is retained; where verified, under half of the shortfall comes from an unresolved V gene, and the cause of the rest is unknown. The V and J calls and clone size were taken over from that table, and D and trimming were inferred from the DNA. The table for this sample lists 650,000 to 800,000 clones; about nine tenths of them were counted only once. Of the sample, more than 0.25% falls within the top ten clones.

Each collaborating institution followed its own protocols to collect whole blood in K2EDTA tubes. Collaborator samples were shipped for TCRbeta analysis as frozen whole blood, isolated PBMCs, or DNA extracted from either sample type. V loses 5 bases of germline sequence and J loses 2 bases, and the interval between the two ends is 4 bases. Including cysteine and phenylalanine, the CDR3 has 11 amino acids. Only the CDR3 DNA is retained, 33 bases long and in frame from the first base. Looking up the germline V gene yields CDR1 MGHDK and CDR2 SYGVNS. The sample taken for sequencing was peripheral blood. The chain is assembled from TRBV25-1 and TRBJ2-7; confidence is insufficient to name the D gene. The TCR originated in a woman in her late teens or twenties with acute or convalescent COVID-19. Read as DNA, the sequence is TGTGCCAGCAGTCCCGCCTACGAGCAGTACTTC. It codes for CASSPAYEQYF.